One and the same sample provided the 5 T cell receptor beta chains below, sequenced in a study of blood T cell repertoires in COVID-19. The method was immunoSEQ multiplex PCR; TCRdb's version includes in-frame clones alone and lacks a portion of them. This sample has 150,000 or so clones, with 75% to 90% found just once. Sequenced: PBMCs or T cells enriched from blood (not recorded which). All receptors derive from a woman aged 40 to 49 who had been exposed to COVID-19.

This clone occurred a few times. This chain links TRBV25-1 with TRBJ1-1; 7 bases agree with TRBD1. Trimming removed 6 bases from V and 4 bases from J; junction bases left unmatched: 5. The CDR3 is made up of 13 amino acids. Germline loops: CDR1 MGHDK, CDR2 SYGVNS. The CDR3 DNA follows: TGTGCCAGCAGGTCGGGACAGTTCACTGAAGCTTTCTTT. Translating gives CASRSGQFTEAFF. The whole variable domain, remainder taken from reference TRBV25-1 and TRBJ1-1, is EADIYQTPRYLVIGTGKKITLECSQTMGHDKMYWYQQDPGMELHLIHYSYGVNSTEKGDLSSESTVSRIRTEHFPLTLESARPSHTSQYLCASRSGQFTEAFFGQGTRLTVV.

The chain has TRBV4-3 and TRBJ1-2; D ambiguous. The V gene lost 0 bases and the J gene lost 2 bases, with 4 bases spanning the gap. The CDR3 is 13 amino acids. Germline V gives CDR1 LGHNA, CDR2 YSLEER. CDR3 DNA: TGCGCCAGCAGCCAAGATCTGAACTATGGCTACACCTTC. It translates to CASSQDLNYGYTF.

The J gene is TRBJ1-2, the V gene TRBV29-1; weak D call: TRBD1 (6 bases). V was cut by 3 bases and J by 8 bases, with 19 bases left in between. CDR3 size: 14 residues. Germline V gives CDR1 SQVTM, CDR2 ANQGSEA. The CDR3 loop is CSVDILGAPLGYTF. CDR3 nucleotides: TGCAGCGTTGACATCTTGGGGGCGCCCCTCGGCTACACCTTC. Full variable domain (outside the CDR3, taken from reference TRBV29-1 and TRBJ1-2): SAVISQKPSRDICQRGTSLTIQCQVDSQVTMMFWYRQQPGQSLTLIATANQGSEATYESGFVIDKFPISRPNLTFSTLTVSNMSPEDSSIYLCSVDILGAPLGYTFGSGTRLTVV.

This clone was counted once. The genes are TRBV7-2 and TRBJ1-6; TRBD1 agrees at 8 bases. The trim removed 2 bases at V and 8 bases at J, leaving 8 bases unmatched. Per the germline V gene, CDR1 is SGHTA and CDR2 is FQGNSA. The CDR3 spans 16 residues. This CDR3 is CASSLWPTGADSPLHF. In nucleotides, the CDR3 is TGTGCCAGCAGCTTATGGCCGACAGGGGCGGATTCACCCCTCCACTTT.

The genes are TRBV5-1 and TRBJ2-3, with 7 bases lining up with TRBD2. This CDR3 is built from 17 residues. Germline CDR1 is SGHRS and CDR2 is YFSETQ. After removal of 0 bases from V and 2 bases from J, the junction contained 9 bases not matched to a gene. CDR3 bases: TGCGCCAGCAGCTTGGGAGTAGCGGGTTCTTTCACAGATACGCAGTATTTT. Protein: CASSLGVAGSFTDTQYF.